Here is one T cell receptor beta chain with its context. This sample is drawn from a study of control samples from healthy donors and cancer patients. Assay: immunoSEQ multiplex PCR; the TCRdb copy retains only in-frame clones and omits some. The table has about 130,000 clones, 80% to 95% seen once. The clonotype was recovered from a young man in good health. The material sequenced was blood.

The CDR3 here is CASSEGWARPWHEQYF. The CDR3 nucleotides read TGTGCCAGCAGTGAAGGGTGGGCGCGGCCATGGCACGAGCAGTACTTC. This chain joins TRBV25-1 and TRBJ2-7; D call uncertain. This CDR3 has 16 amino acids. V shed 2 bases and J shed 5 bases, with 19 bases lying between them. Germline V gene lookup returns CDR1 MGHDK and CDR2 SYGVNS.